These T cell receptor beta chains were read from a single sample in a study of T-cell reconstitution after alpha-beta-depleted transplantation in children. TCRdb recomputed calls from the PCR reads with MiXCR, one row per CDR3 protein. The sample lists 600,000 to 700,000 distinct CDR3 sequences, 16% occurring once. The specimen comprised PBMCs from the stem cell graft donor, sampled from the stem cell graft. The receptors shown here come from a human donor who donated a stem cell graft to a child with acute myeloid leukemia. The CDR3 runs from the conserved cysteine through the conserved F or W.

v_call	j_call	cdr3_length	cdr3_aa
TRBV6-5	TRBJ2-5	11	CASRTAETQYF
TRBV6-1	TRBJ2-5	15	CASSQAGLAGKTQYF
TRBV5-6	TRBJ2-5	15	CASSLSLTGVETQYF
TRBV29-1	TRBJ2-1	17	CSVGTPFDLQSVNEQFF
TRBV20-1	TRBJ2-5	12	CSARRDGNPQYF
TRBV5-1	TRBJ1-3	14	CASSSGPGVDTIYF
TRBV20-1	TRBJ1-1	15	CSAIQLDPLFAEAFF
TRBV7-8	TRBJ1-2	15	CASSVARVGAGGYTF
TRBV28	TRBJ1-1	14	CASSSGTGMTEAFF
TRBV10-3	TRBJ2-1	14	CAISKRGPYNEQFF
TRBV5-4	TRBJ2-5	14	CASTLGLDLETQYF
TRBV20-1	TRBJ1-1	11	CSARDVLGAFF
TRBV27	TRBJ1-6	15	CASSLSRGLDSPLHF
TRBV2	TRBJ2-3	15	CASSRSGGTTDTQYF
TRBV9	TRBJ2-1	16	CASSVGGGRVYNEQFF
TRBV9	TRBJ2-2	16	CASSRIPGHNTGELFF
TRBV13	TRBJ1-2	15	CASSFKQGANYGYTF
TRBV7-6	TRBJ1-2	15	CASSLRTGGIYGYTF
TRBV6-5	TRBJ1-1	15	CTSSYSRSTNTEAFF
TRBV20-1	TRBJ2-5	17	CSASSSGGAGGLETQYF
TRBV20-1	TRBJ1-6	15	CSARDGQGARSPLHF
TRBV18	TRBJ2-3	16	CASSPRQAEGTDTQYF
TRBV20-1	TRBJ2-5	10	CSAASETQYF
TRBV25-1	TRBJ2-3	14	CASSAYGGGDTQYF
TRBV29-1	TRBJ2-1	11	CSVVLNNEQFF
TRBV27	TRBJ1-1	15	CASSSLGVWNTEAFF
TRBV20-1	TRBJ1-1	12	CSARSRGTEAFF
TRBV5-1	TRBJ1-1	14	CASSPIQGMGEAFF
TRBV5-1	TRBJ2-1	15	CASSVGTSGGYEQFF
TRBV24-1	TRBJ2-2	14	CATSDPRSGGELFF
TRBV29-1	TRBJ2-5	14	CSVENKYAEETQYF
TRBV7-2	TRBJ2-5	14	CASSLEARQETQYF
TRBV5-1	TRBJ1-4	14	CASRGTGVREKLFF
TRBV29-1	TRBJ2-3	12	CSARPQTDTQYF
TRBV20-1	TRBJ2-7	13	CSALAGGLDEQYF
TRBV20-1	TRBJ2-6	14	CSATRASGANVLTF
TRBV29-1	TRBJ2-6	13	CSVRVAGANVLTF
TRBV20-1	TRBJ1-1	14	CSARSGGTNTEAFF
TRBV20-1	TRBJ1-1	17	CSARVYLNTGAEVEAFF
TRBV11-2	TRBJ2-4	19	CASSLSRLAGGLAKNIQYF
TRBV4-3	TRBJ2-6	17	CASSQDRRRAGANVLTF
TRBV20-1	TRBJ2-2	13	CSALNRDTGELFF
TRBV6-4	TRBJ1-1	13	CASSNDRGAEAFF
TRBV27	TRBJ2-1	13	CASSLGQFEGQFF
TRBV5-1	TRBJ2-3	16	CASSLSGGRGTDTQYF
TRBV5-1	TRBJ2-6	17	CASSLVQGPQGANVLTF
TRBV10-2	TRBJ2-1	15	CATTGRGTSYNEQFF
TRBV12-3/TRBV12-4	TRBJ2-7	15	CASSPSPLFSYEQYF
TRBV9	TRBJ2-2	14	CASSQTGSTGELFF
TRBV4-1	TRBJ1-2	16	CASSQDRGGTNYGYTF